The next 4 T cell receptor beta chains were all read from a single sample in a study of T cells after yellow fever vaccination. TCRdb reprocessed the 5' RACE reads with MiXCR, giving one entry per CDR3 protein. The data hold approximately 600,000 distinct CDR3 sequences, with more than 9% observed a single time. The sequenced sample was PBMCs, obtained on the day of the yellow fever booster vaccination. These receptors were collected from a man aged 25 to 40 who received the YFV17D yellow fever vaccine.

In the case of this clonotype: This sequence may be a read error, since a much larger clone differs from it by one base. The chain joins TRBV5-1 to TRBJ2-2, with D uncertain. Germline values: CDR1 SGHRS, CDR2 YFSETQ. V was pared by 2 bases and J by 1 base, with 9 bases between. The CDR3 is 15 amino acids. In DNA form, the CDR3 reads TGCGCCAGCAGCTTTTCCCAACAGAACACCGGGGAGCTGTTTTTT. The encoded protein is CASSFSQQNTGELFF.

The chain joins TRBV4-3 to TRBJ2-7; D is undetermined. Germline assignment: CDR1 LGHNA and CDR2 YSLEER. Trimming left V 1 base short and J 7 bases short, with 14 bases between. CDR3 length: 14 amino acids. The CDR3 is CASSQGVKGREQYF. The DNA for the CDR3 is TGCGCCAGCAGCCAAGGGGTAAAAGGGCGGGAGCAGTACTTC.

The chain links TRBV29-1 to TRBJ2-3; 8 bases match TRBD1. CDR3 length equals 15 residues. J gave up 11 bases and V 6 bases, and 19 bases lay outside the gene matches. Germline V gene sequence: CDR1 SQVTM, CDR2 ANQGSEA. The CDR3 DNA follows: TGCAGCGTCAGGACAGGGATGAGTGGGGTCTCGGAGCAGTATTTT. Translation gives CSVRTGMSGVSEQYF.

In this sample, this clonotype turned up a few times. The chain has TRBV5-1 and TRBJ2-7; 13 nucleotides agree with TRBD2. Germline CDR1 SGHRS, CDR2 YFSETQ. V shed 4 bases, J shed 4 bases, and the junction held 5 bases outside the gene matches. The CDR3 sequence is 15 residues long. The DNA of the CDR3 is TGCGCCAGCAGCGATACTAGCGGGAGGGCTTACGAGCAGTACTTC. It encodes CASSDTSGRAYEQYF. The variable domain in full, with the rest retrieved from reference TRBV5-1 and TRBJ2-7, is KAGVTQTPRYLIKTRGQQVTLSCSPISGHRSVSWYQQTPGQGLQFLFEYFSETQRNKGNFPGRFSGRQFSNSRSEMNVSTLELGDSALYLCASSDTSGRAYEQYFGPGTRLTVT.